This T cell receptor (beta chain) stems from a study of identical twins (dated by TCRdb to between 2015 and 2016). Regarding the study in general: The study deep-sequenced TCR alpha and beta repertoires from monozygotic twins, unrelated adults of various ages and cord blood to test whether fetal clonotypes persist. To rule out contamination, replicate twin experiments were performed at different times with different library preparation protocols. Study-level results and caveats: In monozygotic twins, out-of-frame TCR alpha sharing was systematically underestimated by recombination models, although the models agreed with sharing between unrelated individuals. Compared with coincidental sharing between unrelated individuals, out-of-frame TCR alpha sequences shared between twins showed an excess of sequences with low generation probability. A weaker excess of twin sharing was found in beta out-of-frame sequences because the signal-to-noise ratio was lowered by fewer shared sequences. Zero-insertion analyses could be partly confounded by invariant T cells such as MAIT and iNKT, though diverse VJ usage argued against such confounding for most clonotypes. Because the same donors could not be followed over many years, conclusions were based on cross-sectional statistical analysis. Fewer insertions were carried by abundant cord blood beta clonotypes; a weaker similar trend was observed in young adult naive repertoires, while no such trend was observed in memory repertoires.

Library method: 5' RACE. The reads were generated on an Illumina HiSeq 2000. A universal primer binding site was introduced by template switching, and a unique molecular identifier was present in the final cDNA, enabling accurate counting of TCR cDNA molecules. Specific primers in the conserved constant-segment region were used to synthesize first-strand cDNA for TCR alpha and beta chains. To control for contamination, every cDNA library carried two barcodes: a SMART-Mk sample barcode plus Illumina barcodes. Two successive PCR steps introduced TruSeq adapter sequences along with Illumina sample barcodes. Sequencing of the TCR alpha and beta cDNA libraries was done on the Illumina HiSeq platform using custom primers. Concerning the study's data processing: MiGEC was used to process raw reads and extract unique molecular identifiers, and MiXCR was used to find CDR3 positions. For each individual, recombination models were inferred using an EM algorithm with the repgenHMM and IGoR tools. The tcR package in R was used for shared clonotype analysis, with sharing normalized by the product of cloneset sizes. To study raw recombination free of thymic and clonal selection effects, out-of-frame nonproductive sequences were analyzed. The raw public data were reprocessed by TCRdb itself: fastp quality trimming at Q25, MiXCR clonotype calling, in-frame beta chains only. CDR3 protein sequences are deduplicated, and each keeps its most common genes and DNA. These V and J calls originate from TCRdb's pipeline instead of the authors' own analysis. In this sample the table shows under 300,000 distinct CDR3 sequences, around 15% of which occur a single time. 8.8% of the sample lies in the top ten.

In the case of this clonotype: Its specific antigen is unknown. The input lacks base qualities; no much larger clone sits a single base away.

Every donor was a healthy Caucasian. Miltenyi CD45RO+ enrichment and human naive T-cell isolation kits were used to isolate memory (CD45RO+) and naive T cells from PBMC. Including cysteine and phenylalanine, the CDR3 has 17 amino acids. The CDR3 DNA has 51 bases and is translated from base 1. CDR1 and CDR2, looked up from the germline V gene, are LGHNA and YNFKEQ. The junction shows trimming of 1 base on V and 7 bases on J, and the gene matches do not reach 11 bases of it. The receptor chain draws on TRBV4-2 and TRBJ2-1; 9 central bases correspond to TRBD2. The sequencing sample was made of memory (CD45RO+) T cells sorted from blood. In light of the paper, this sample's cell subset or site label describes: CD45RO+ enriched T cells. The sequence was collected from a woman aged 18 to 35 in good health. The CDR3 amino acid sequence is: CASSQVPSGTWGNEQFF. The DNA sequence reads TGTGCCAGCAGCCAAGTACCTAGCGGGACCTGGGGGAATGAGCAGTTCTTC.